These T cell receptor beta chains were read from a single sample in a study of cytomegalovirus exposure and HLA in healthy donors. Method: immunoSEQ multiplex PCR; TCRdb's copy keeps in-frame clones and lacks some. In all, the sample yields fewer than 130,000 clones. Sequenced input: PBMCs. The receptor set was obtained from a man aged 50 to 60 in good health and CMV-seronegative. The CDR3 runs from the conserved cysteine through the conserved F or W. The D gene is left open where the match is weak.

TRBJ2-1	TRBV9	TRBD1	CASSPRGTGGIDEQFF	TGTGCCAGCAGCCCACGGGGGACAGGGGGGATCGATGAGCAGTTCTTC
TRBJ2-2	TRBV6-5	TRBD2	CASSRLAGEAGELFF	TGTGCCAGCAGCCGACTAGCGGGAGAGGCCGGGGAGCTGTTTTTT
TRBJ1-1	TRBV5-1	TRBD1	CASSSTGTGGHTEAFF	TGCGCCAGCAGCTCTACCGGGACAGGGGGCCACACTGAAGCTTTCTTT
TRBJ2-5	TRBV5-1	TRBD1	CASSSRQGRETQYF	TGCGCCAGCAGCTCGAGACAGGGTCGGGAGACCCAGTACTTC
TRBJ1-2	TRBV27	NA	CASSLNGAINYGYTF	TGTGCCAGCAGTTTAAATGGAGCGATTAACTATGGCTACACCTTC
TRBJ1-3	TRBV30	NA	CAWTSGNTIYF	TGTGCCTGGACTTCTGGAAACACCATATATTTT
TRBJ2-7	TRBV11-3	NA	CASSQTREQYF	TGTGCCAGCAGCCAAACGAGAGAGCAGTACTTC
TRBJ2-5	TRBV19	NA	CASSEGLRGAQYF	TGTGCCAGTAGTGAGGGACTGCGAGGGGCCCAGTACTTC
TRBJ2-3	TRBV7-8	NA	CASSFRRGGTDTQYF	TGTGCCAGCAGCTTCAGGAGGGGAGGCACAGATACGCAGTATTTT
TRBJ1-4	TRBV6-5	NA	CASTYGGKLFF	TGTGCCAGCACCTACGGGGGAAAACTGTTTTTT
TRBJ1-4	TRBV5-1	NA	CASSLMGREGEKLFF	TGCGCCAGCAGCTTGATGGGCAGGGAAGGCGAAAAACTGTTTTTT
TRBJ1-4	TRBV2	TRBD1	CASSDRTGVEKLFF	TGTGCCAGCAGTGACCGGACAGGAGTTGAAAAACTGTTTTTT
TRBJ2-3	TRBV6-5	TRBD2	CASSYLAGGNTDTQYF	TGTGCCAGCAGTTACCTAGCGGGGGGGAACACAGATACGCAGTATTTT
TRBJ1-3	TRBV10-3	NA	CAISESAQYGGNTIYF	TGTGCCATCAGTGAGTCTGCACAGTACGGAGGAAACACCATATATTTT
TRBJ2-7	TRBV7-2	NA	CASSLALGQIEAYEQYF	TGTGCCAGCAGCTTAGCGTTGGGGCAGATTGAGGCCTACGAGCAGTACTTC
TRBJ1-6	TRBV7-8	TRBD1	CASSSGTENSPLHF	TGTGCCAGCAGCTCCGGGACAGAGAATTCACCCCTCCACTTT
TRBJ2-1	TRBV7-2	NA	CASSLNRARDNLGEQFF	TGTGCCAGCAGCTTAAACCGTGCTCGTGACAACCTTGGTGAGCAGTTCTTC
TRBJ1-2	TRBV4-3	NA	CASSQDYRVDGYTF	TGCGCCAGCAGCCAAGATTACAGGGTCGATGGCTACACCTTC
TRBJ1-2	TRBV19	NA	CASSIGTNLYGYTF	TGTGCCAGTAGTATTGGGACAAACCTCTATGGCTACACCTTC
TRBJ2-7	TRBV6-1	TRBD2	CASSEGGDEQYF	TGTGCCAGCAGTGAGGGGGGGGACGAGCAGTACTTC
TRBJ1-1	TRBV2	NA	CASYRELNTEAFF	TGTGCCAGCTACAGGGAATTAAACACTGAAGCTTTCTTT
TRBJ2-1	TRBV5-1	TRBD2	CASRGSAGVGEQFF	TGCGCCAGCAGAGGCTCAGCGGGAGTGGGTGAGCAGTTCTTC
TRBJ1-2	TRBV7-8	NA	CASSHRVNYGYTF	TGTGCCAGCAGCCACAGGGTAAACTATGGCTACACCTTC
TRBJ2-5	TRBV6-6	NA	CASSRPGVQETQYF	TGTGCCAGCAGCCGGCCGGGGGTCCAAGAGACCCAGTACTTC
TRBJ2-1	TRBV2	TRBD1	CASIPGQGDYNEQFF	TGTGCCAGCATTCCTGGACAGGGGGACTACAATGAGCAGTTCTTC
TRBJ2-3	TRBV6-1	NA	CASIGRLSTDTQYF	TGTGCCAGCATAGGGAGGTTAAGCACAGATACGCAGTATTTT
TRBJ2-3	TRBV19	TRBD2	CASSVAGVITDTQYF	TGTGCCAGTAGCGTAGCGGGGGTGATAACAGATACGCAGTATTTT
TRBJ2-7	TRBV7-9	TRBD1	CASSLAPGTGTYEQYF	TGTGCCAGCAGCTTAGCGCCCGGGACAGGTACCTACGAGCAGTACTTC
TRBJ2-7	TRBV5-1	NA	CASSPPPGEQYF	TGCGCCAGCAGCCCGCCCCCAGGCGAGCAGTACTTC
TRBJ2-5	TRBV6-5	TRBD2	CASSFSSGGYQETQYF	TGTGCCAGCAGTTTCTCTAGCGGGGGGTACCAAGAGACCCAGTACTTC
TRBJ1-2	TRBV6-1	TRBD1	CASSRDRNYGYTF	TGTGCCAGCAGCCGGGACAGGAACTATGGCTACACCTTC
TRBJ2-1	TRBV5-1	TRBD1	CASSRDSQLDYNEQFF	TGCGCCAGCAGCCGGGACAGCCAGTTAGATTACAATGAGCAGTTCTTC
TRBJ2-7	TRBV4-3	TRBD1	CASSQYRGTYEQYF	TGCGCCAGCAGCCAATACAGGGGTACCTACGAGCAGTACTTC
TRBJ2-7	TRBV6-1	TRBD2	CASRWGGSYEQYF	TGTGCCAGCAGATGGGGGGGTTCGTACGAGCAGTACTTC
TRBJ2-5	TRBV6-5	NA	CASRDSSQETQYF	TGTGCCAGCAGGGACAGTAGCCAAGAGACCCAGTACTTC
TRBJ1-1	TRBV5-1	NA	CASSLDPSGLNTEAFF	TGCGCCAGCAGCTTGGACCCGTCAGGGTTAAACACTGAAGCTTTCTTT
TRBJ2-7	TRBV4-3	TRBD2	CASSQVVGGGFEQYF	TGCGCCAGCAGCCAAGTGGTGGGGGGAGGGTTCGAGCAGTACTTC
TRBJ2-5	TRBV5-1	TRBD2	CASSLGTSGSRGETQYF	TGCGCCAGCAGCTTGGGAACTAGCGGGAGTAGGGGCGAGACCCAGTACTTC
TRBJ1-1	TRBV27	NA	CASTRGPSGTEAFF	TGTGCCAGCACCCGGGGTCCGTCGGGTACTGAAGCTTTCTTT
TRBJ2-1	TRBV7-2	TRBD1	CASSPRTGGWNEQFF	TGTGCCAGCAGCCCGCGGACAGGGGGTTGGAATGAGCAGTTCTTC
TRBJ2-3	TRBV30	NA	CAWTRGFFEDTQYF	TGTGCCTGGACCAGGGGATTTTTCGAAGATACGCAGTATTTT
TRBJ2-5	TRBV19	TRBD1	CASSIPAGTGKETQYF	TGTGCCAGTAGTATACCGGCCGGGACAGGGAAAGAGACCCAGTACTTC
TRBJ2-1	TRBV10-3	TRBD2	CAISETLAGGYNEQFF	TGTGCCATCAGTGAGACACTAGCGGGGGGATACAATGAGCAGTTCTTC
TRBJ1-1	TRBV4-1	TRBD1	CASSQAYRGRTEAFF	TGCGCCAGCAGCCAAGCCTACAGGGGGAGGACTGAAGCTTTCTTT
TRBJ1-1	TRBV5-6	TRBD1	CASSKRDRGGTEAFF	TGTGCCAGCAGCAAAAGGGACAGGGGCGGCACTGAAGCTTTCTTT
TRBJ1-1	TRBV4-2	NA	CASSLGRGEAFF	TGTGCCAGCAGCCTAGGGAGGGGAGAAGCTTTCTTT
TRBJ2-1	TRBV11-2	NA	CASSLRSGSGSSYNEQFF	TGTGCCAGCAGCTTACGATCCGGTAGCGGAAGCTCCTACAATGAGCAGTTCTTC
TRBJ2-1	TRBV19	TRBD2	CASMTSGPLSYNEQFF	TGTGCCAGTATGACTAGCGGGCCCCTCTCCTACAATGAGCAGTTCTTC
TRBJ1-1	TRBV29-1	TRBD1	CSVGSGQGKNTEAFF	TGCAGCGTGGGGAGCGGACAGGGGAAGAACACTGAAGCTTTCTTT
TRBJ2-7	TRBV5-1	NA	CASSFSNRVLYF	TGCGCCAGCAGCTTCTCAAACAGGGTTCTGTACTTC
TRBJ1-1	TRBV29-1	NA	CSVDQGLNTEAFF	TGCAGCGTTGACCAGGGCTTGAACACTGAAGCTTTCTTT
TRBJ1-1	TRBV11-3	NA	CASSPPISNTEAFF	TGTGCCAGCAGCCCGCCTATATCGAACACTGAAGCTTTCTTT
TRBJ2-7	TRBV11-1	NA	CASSLRQVQYSGEQYF	TGTGCCAGCAGCTTAAGACAGGTTCAATACTCAGGGGAGCAGTACTTC
TRBJ2-2	TRBV25-1	NA	CASSEDSRAGELFF	TGTGCCAGCAGTGAGGACAGTCGAGCCGGGGAGCTGTTTTTT
TRBJ1-4	TRBV10-3	NA	CAISKGPSGVTNEKLFF	TGTGCCATCAGTAAGGGTCCCAGCGGGGTAACTAATGAAAAACTGTTTTTT
TRBJ1-6	TRBV15	NA	CATRDSYNSPLHF	TGTGCCACCCGGGACTCCTATAATTCACCCCTCCACTTT
TRBJ1-4	TRBV4-3	NA	CASSQTPWGANEKLFF	TGCGCCAGCAGCCAAACCCCGTGGGGGGCTAATGAAAAACTGTTTTTT
TRBJ2-7	TRBV7-9	TRBD1	CASSLVDRAYEQYF	TGTGCCAGCAGCTTAGTAGACAGGGCCTACGAGCAGTACTTC
TRBJ2-1	TRBV19	TRBD1	CASSKGTGSYNEQFF	TGTGCCAGTAGTAAAGGGACAGGGTCCTACAATGAGCAGTTCTTC
TRBJ1-1	TRBV6-1	TRBD1	CASSPRQGQNTEAFF	TGTGCCAGCAGTCCTCGACAGGGCCAGAACACTGAAGCTTTCTTT